The 25 T cell receptor beta chains in this list originate from one sample, sequenced in a study of blood T cell repertoires in COVID-19. TCRdb keeps only in-frame clones here, not all; method: immunoSEQ multiplex PCR. The sample has under 350,000 clones, 70% to 90% seen once; the top ten hold approximately 11%. Sequencing input: peripheral blood. These receptors all come from a woman aged 70-85 years with acute or convalescent COVID-19.

This chain uses TRBV11-2 with TRBJ1-2, with TRBD1 identical over 8 bases. CDR1 and CDR2 (germline): SGHAT, FQNNGV. The CDR3 consists of 16 residues. V lost 5 bases, J lost 7 bases, and 15 bases stayed unmatched. The CDR3 spells CASSPLRGQWMRGYTF. The CDR3 coding sequence is TGTGCCAGCAGCCCCCTCAGGGGGCAATGGATGCGTGGCTACACCTTC.

The chain employs TRBV11-1 and TRBJ2-1, with a possible D match to TRBD2 (5 bases). Between the trimmed V and J ends, which lost 1 base and 6 bases, there was a span of 7 bases. The CDR3 has 13 amino acids. Germline V CDR1 and CDR2: SGHAT, FQDESV (reference sequence). The DNA for the CDR3 is TGTGCCAGCAGCTTAGTTGCGGGCAATGAGCAGTTCTTC. Its translation: CASSLVAGNEQFF.

This clone has just a few counts. Other nucleotide sequences from this sample produce the same CDR3. The genes are TRBV6-5 and TRBJ1-2; 7 positions agree with TRBD1. V was pared by 5 bases and J by 6 bases, with 6 bases of the junction left unmatched. The CDR3 is made up of 13 amino acids. CDR1 and CDR2 from the germline V gene are MNHEY and SVGAGI. CDR3 amino acids: CASSPGQRNGYTF. CDR3 DNA sequence: TGTGCCAGCAGTCCGGGACAGCGGAATGGCTACACCTTC.

V is TRBV30 and J is TRBJ2-7, with 8 bases matching TRBD1. Germline CDR1 and CDR2: GTSNPN and SVGIG (reference sequence). This CDR3 has 15 amino acids. V lost 5 bases and J lost 5; bases outside the gene matches: 14. The CDR3 is CAWDPGWGTGHEQYF. For the CDR3, the DNA is TGTGCCTGGGACCCCGGTTGGGGGACAGGCCACGAGCAGTACTTC.

This chain links TRBV9 with TRBJ2-7; tentative D call: TRBD1 (5 bases). This CDR3 is built from 15 residues. The germline V gene encodes CDR1 SGDLS and CDR2 YYNGEE. The V gene lost 3 bases and the J gene lost 3 bases, with 16 bases spanning the gap. Here the CDR3 DNA reads TGTGCCAGCAGCGCAGGACCGACAGCCTACTACGAGCAGTACTTC. It yields the protein CASSAGPTAYYEQYF. Complete variable domain (other parts from reference TRBV9 and TRBJ2-7): DSGVTQTPKHLITATGQRVTLRCSPRSGDLSVYWYQQSLDQGLQFLIQYYNGEERAKGNILERFSAQQFPDLHSELNLSSLELGDSALYFCASSAGPTAYYEQYFGPGTRLTVT.

Details on this clone: In the same sample, other DNA sequences code for this CDR3. V and J are TRBV3-1 (or the pseudogene TRBV3-2) and TRBJ1-3; D is undetermined. Germline V gene data show CDR1 as LGHDT and CDR2 as YNNKEL (reference sequence). The CDR3 contains 14 residues. Trimming stripped 1 base from V and 0 bases from J, with 4 bases between. As DNA, the CDR3 is TGTGCCAGCAGCCAAGGAGGCTCTGGAAACACCATATATTTT. Its protein is CASSQGGSGNTIYF.

The chain recombines TRBV19 with TRBJ2-1; TRBD2 agrees at 9 bases. After removal of 4 bases from V and 10 bases from J, the junction contained 14 bases not matched to a gene. This CDR3 is 16 amino acids long. The germline V gene encodes CDR1 LNHDA and CDR2 SQIVND (reference sequence). The CDR3 DNA reads TGTGCCAGTAGTACGCCGCCCGGGACTAGCTCCAGCGAGCAGTTCTTC. It codes for CASSTPPGTSSSEQFF.

The chain uses TRBV19 and TRBJ2-2, with a weak D call TRBD2 (5 bases). The V end was cut by 5 bases, the J end by 0 bases, with 13 bases between. From germline, CDR1 is LNHDA and CDR2 SQIVND (reference sequence). This CDR3 region has 16 residues. CDR3: CASSPYSVANTGELFF. CDR3 nucleotides: TGTGCCAGTAGTCCCTATAGCGTCGCGAACACCGGGGAGCTGTTTTTT.

The V call is TRBV6-1, the J call TRBJ2-7; D perhaps matches TRBD1 (7 bases). The CDR3 is 15 residues long. With 1 base removed from V and 3 bases from J, the gap between germline ends came to 13 bases. Germline V CDR1 and CDR2: MNHNS, SASEGT. DNA of the CDR3: TGTGCCAGCAGTGAAGGCGGGACAGTTGTCTACGAGCAGTACTTC. Translating it yields CASSEGGTVVYEQYF.

J is TRBJ2-7 and V is TRBV7-7; 10 bases are shared with TRBD1. V shed 6 bases and J 2 bases; nucleotides not matched to a gene: 19. CDR3 size: 19 residues. Germline loops: CDR1 SSHAT, CDR2 FNYEAQ (reference sequence). DNA for the CDR3: TGTGCCAGCAGACAGCTAGCCCACCCGGGACAGGGGTCCCCCTACGAGCAGTACTTC. Translation gives CASRQLAHPGQGSPYEQYF.

This clone was detected only once. This chain connects TRBV7-9 to TRBJ1-2, with D uncertain. V lost 2 bases and J 4 bases, leaving 11 bases between the germline ends. In germline, CDR1 is SEHNR, CDR2 FQNEAQ (reference sequence). CDR3 length: 14 residues. CDR3 protein: CASSLPERGYGYTF. As DNA, the CDR3 is TGTGCCAGCAGCTTACCGGAGCGGGGCTATGGCTACACCTTC. The full variable domain, completed using reference TRBV7-9 and TRBJ1-2, is DTGVSQNPRHKITKRGQNVTFRCDPISEHNRLYWYRQTLGQGPEFLTYFQNEAQLEKSRLLSDRFSAERPKGSFSTLEIQRTEQGDSAMYLCASSLPERGYGYTFGSGTRLTVV.

V and J are TRBV19 and TRBJ1-1; D is perhaps TRBD1 (6 bases). The germline V and J ends were trimmed by 7 bases and 1 base, with 16 bases remaining between them. The CDR3 runs 15 residues. Looked up from germline, CDR1 is LNHDA and CDR2 is SQIVND (reference sequence). In DNA form, the CDR3 reads TGTGCCAGTACCCCACGGGGGGGCCAGAACACTGAAGCTTTCTTT. Translated, it gives CASTPRGGQNTEAFF.

The rearrangement links TRBV7-9 to TRBJ1-1, with TRBD1 matching over 10 bases. The CDR3 sequence is 16 residues long. Trimming took 4 bases from V and 1 from J; bases not matched to a gene: 6. Germline values: CDR1 SEHNR, CDR2 FQNEAQ (reference sequence). The CDR3 DNA reads TGTGCCAGCAGCTCCGGGACAGGGGAGTGGAACACTGAAGCTTTCTTT. Residues: CASSSGTGEWNTEAFF.

The chain employs TRBV14 and TRBJ1-6, with a weak D call TRBD1 (5 bases). Germline CDR1 and CDR2: SGHDN and FVKESK. V lost 3 bases, J lost 6 bases, and 15 bases lay in between. This CDR3 has 16 residues. CDR3 in amino acids: CASSHRGGIGNSPLHF. CDR3 coding DNA: TGTGCCAGCAGCCACCGCGGGGGGATCGGTAATTCACCCCTCCACTTT.

The chain carries TRBV19 and TRBJ1-6; the D gene is possibly TRBD1 (6 bases). Germline CDR1 and CDR2: LNHDA and SQIVND (reference sequence). This CDR3 spans 13 amino acids. V was pared by 10 bases and J by 9 bases, with 16 bases between. This CDR3 reads CATTQGTVSPLHF. CDR3 in DNA: TGTGCCACCACTCAGGGGACGGTTTCACCCCTCCACTTT.

The chain uses TRBV28 and TRBJ2-3, with D perhaps TRBD2 (5 bases). There are 14 residues in the CDR3. Trimming pared 6 bases from V and 5 bases from J, leaving 15 bases between. Germline V CDR1 and CDR2: MDHEN, SYDVKM. In DNA, the CDR3 is TGTGCCAGCAGCCCAGGCGGGCTGGGAGATACGCAGTATTTT. Translation: CASSPGGLGDTQYF.

The chain links TRBV6-2 or TRBV6-3 to TRBJ1-2; 9 nucleotides match TRBD1. The junction had 6 bases not matched to a gene; V was cut back by 5 bases and J by 2 bases. This CDR3 has 15 residues. CDR1 is MNHEY and CDR2 is SVGEGT in the germline V gene. The CDR3: CASSAPGQGNYGYTF. CDR3 nucleotide sequence: TGTGCCAGCAGTGCCCCGGGACAGGGAAACTATGGCTACACCTTC.

The chain joins TRBV11-3 to TRBJ2-1; no definite D call. From germline, CDR1 is SGHNT and CDR2 YENEEA. This CDR3 spans 13 amino acids. The germline V and J ends were trimmed by 1 base and 10 bases, with 11 bases remaining between them. The CDR3 coding sequence is TGTGCCAGCAGCTTAGGCGTCTTGAGGGAGCAGTTCTTC. Amino acids: CASSLGVLREQFF.

The J gene is TRBJ2-5, the V gene TRBV13, with TRBD2 matching over 9 bases. Germline CDR1 is PRHDT and CDR2 is FYEKMQ (reference sequence). Losses at the gene ends were 1 base for V and 4 bases for J; bases not matched to a gene: 4. CDR3 length: 15 amino acids. The CDR3 region is CASSLEGSGGETQYF. The CDR3 bases are TGTGCCAGCAGCTTAGAGGGTAGCGGGGGAGAGACCCAGTACTTC.

The V call is TRBV5-1, the J call TRBJ1-1; no firm D call. V was trimmed by 4 bases and J by 1 base, leaving 8 bases between them. There are 13 residues in the CDR3. From germline, CDR1 is SGHRS and CDR2 YFSETQ. Here the CDR3 reads CASSATSNTEAFF. CDR3 in DNA: TGCGCCAGCAGCGCAACATCGAACACTGAAGCTTTCTTT.

This clone was recorded once. J is TRBJ1-6 and V is TRBV6-1; 11 bases are shared with TRBD1. With V trimmed by 3 bases and J by 2 bases, 3 bases remained unmatched. Germline values: CDR1 MNHNS, CDR2 SASEGT. The CDR3 is made up of 17 amino acids. The CDR3 region has the DNA TGTGCCAGCAGTGAGGGACAGGGGGGACCCTATAATTCACCCCTCCACTTT. This encodes CASSEGQGGPYNSPLHF.

The rearrangement joins TRBV13 to TRBJ2-2; maybe TRBD2 (6 bases). The V end lost 7 bases, the J end lost 4 bases, and 13 bases lay between the germline ends. Germline V lookup: CDR1 PRHDT, CDR2 FYEKMQ (reference sequence). This CDR3 contains 14 residues. The CDR3: CASKDWEATGELFF. CDR3 DNA: TGTGCCAGCAAAGACTGGGAGGCCACCGGGGAGCTGTTTTTT.

The J gene is TRBJ1-5, the V gene TRBV11-2, with a weak D call TRBD1 (6 bases). Trimming took 0 bases from V and 5 from J, leaving 11 bases between them. CDR3 length: 15 amino acids. The germline gives CDR1 SGHAT, CDR2 FQNNGV. The CDR3 bases are TGTGCCAGCAGCTTAGAAGGGGGGGCCCATCAGCCCCAGCATTTT. Its translation: CASSLEGGAHQPQHF.

This rearrangement joins TRBV3-1 (or the pseudogene TRBV3-2) to TRBJ2-7; a possible D gene is TRBD1 (6 bases). Looked up from germline, CDR1 is LGHDT and CDR2 is YNNKEL (reference sequence). The ends were cut back, 4 bases at V and 4 bases at J, with 11 bases in the middle. This CDR3 comprises 13 residues. The CDR3 nucleotides are TGTGCCAGCAGCCGCCAAACAGGGTACGAGCAGTACTTC. Amino acid sequence: CASSRQTGYEQYF.

The chain is built from TRBV6-5 and TRBJ2-5; 11 nucleotides align to TRBD2. The trim removed 3 bases at V and 1 base at J, leaving 4 bases unmatched. CDR1 MNHEY and CDR2 SVGAGI come from the germline V gene. CDR3 length: 16 residues. CDR3 in amino acids: CASSYLAGGTQETQYF. The DNA of the CDR3 is TGTGCCAGCAGTTATTTAGCGGGGGGGACCCAAGAGACCCAGTACTTC.